Included here is one T cell receptor (beta chain) sequence, with context. These data originate in a study of long-term antiretroviral therapy in people with HIV. The CDR3 length is 17 residues. The ends were cut back, 5 bases at V and 2 bases at J, with 20 bases in the middle. Germline CDR1 and CDR2: SGHVS and FQNEAQ. They ran version v3.0 of the immunoSEQ assay at survey level. Generated by immunoSEQ multiplex PCR, the TCRdb table keeps only in-frame clones and is missing some. The data hold approximately 27,000 clones, with 80% to 95% observed a single time. The chain recombines TRBV7-8 with TRBJ2-3; D might be TRBD1 or TRBD2, each matching 5 bases. The sample was unsorted PBMCs, taken 5.2 years after starting antiretroviral therapy. The TCR comes from a woman aged 35 to 49 with HIV. The CDR3 loop reads CASSPFEGRVPTDTQYF. The CDR3 DNA is TGTGCCAGCAGCCCCTTCGAGGGCAGGGTGCCCACAGATACGCAGTATTTT.